This T cell receptor beta chain was identified in a study of identical twins. This clonotype was observed a handful of times. One entry per CDR3 protein, called by TCRdb with MiXCR from the 5' RACE reads. The table has 250,000 to 350,000 distinct CDR3 sequences, roughly 8.6% seen once; the top ten hold 2.1%. The CDR3 is made up of 12 amino acids. J was trimmed by 5 bases and V by 5 bases; bases with no gene match: 3. CDR1 is DFQATT, CDR2 SNEGSKA, per germline (reference sequence). These sequences were also reported in another study, on yellow fever vaccine responses in identical twins.

The receptor comes from a woman under 30 in good health. The chain employs TRBV20-1 and TRBJ1-1; 9 bases are shared with TRBD1. What was sequenced was memory (CD45RO+) T cells sorted from blood. CDR3 loop: CSARDRETEAFF. Written as DNA, the CDR3 is TGCAGTGCTCGGGACAGGGAAACTGAAGCTTTCTTT.